This entry concerns a single TCR beta chain. The sample is drawn from a study of response to subunit inactivated influenza vaccine. MiXCR, run by TCRdb on the RT-PCR reads, gives a single entry per CDR3 protein. This table holds around 570,000 distinct CDR3 sequences, 10% to 12% found once. Germline-derived CDR1 and CDR2 are SEHNR and FQNEAQ (reference sequence). The CDR3 spans 15 residues. V shed 4 bases, J shed 3 bases, and the junction held 3 bases outside the gene matches. This sample also belongs to another study, concerning T cells expressing NK-cell markers. From that report: For TCR beta, cDNA was produced by 5'RACE template switching with UMIs.

The V and J genes are TRBV7-9 and TRBJ2-2; 9 bases match TRBD1. This TCR came from a middle-aged man who received an inactivated influenza vaccine. The sample consisted of PBMCs from blood, taken on the day of vaccination. The CDR3 protein is CASSSGQGDTGELFF. In nucleotides, the CDR3 is TGTGCCAGCAGCTCGGGACAGGGAGACACCGGGGAGCTGTTTTTT.